The clone carrying this T cell receptor (beta chain) has a handful of counts. This specimen comes from a study of T-cell memory formation after mild COVID-19. TCRdb reprocessed the 5' RACE reads with MiXCR, giving one entry per CDR3 protein. Of just under 550,000 distinct CDR3 sequences listed, around 21% are singletons. The junction had 14 bases not matched to a gene; V was cut back by 3 bases and J by 4 bases. This CDR3 is built from 17 residues. Germline loops: CDR1 SGHRS, CDR2 YFSETQ. Specimen: PBMCs or a T cell subset sorted from them (not recorded which). This chain joins TRBV5-1 and TRBJ1-2, with TRBD1 matching over 8 bases. The receptor was isolated from an adult woman who had mild COVID-19 (a few samples of this study predate the infection). Cell type and time point are not known. The CDR3 DNA follows: TGCGCCAGCAGCTACCGGACAGGGAATAGTGGAATCTATGGCTACACCTTC. This translates into CASSYRTGNSGIYGYTF.